The sequence of this TCR beta chain was determined in a study of shared clonotypes between healthy human individuals. Across the whole study: Per donor, three plates held CD4 naive cells, three held CD4 memory, two held CD8 naive and one held CD8 memory.

Trimming at V came to 7 bases and at J to 7 bases, leaving 10 bases not matched to a gene. CDR1 is MDHEN and CDR2 is SYDVKM in the germline V gene. The CDR3 covers 14 residues. The protocol was immunoSEQ multiplex PCR, while the TCRdb copy is restricted to in-frame clones and leaves out a portion. The sample has roughly 2.2 million clones, about 92% seen once. Sequencing was performed on naive CD4+ T cells from PBMCs. The subset here: CD45RA+ positively selected. The V gene is TRBV28, the J gene TRBJ1-5; TRBD1 agrees at 7 bases. The clonotype was recovered from a man between 18 and 29 years old in good health. Some clones in this sample may be carry-over from other donors' samples. CDR3 nucleotide sequence: TGTGCCAGCAACCCGGGACAGAGGTTACAGCCCCAGCATTTT. Protein product: CASNPGQRLQPQHF.